The 17 T cell receptor beta chains given below trace back to one sample, sequenced in a study of T-cell memory formation after mild COVID-19. TCRdb passed the 5' RACE reads through MiXCR, listing each CDR3 protein once. There are about 340,000 distinct CDR3 sequences in the sample; around 20% occur only once, and around a fifth lies in the top ten. The sample consisted of PBMCs or a T cell subset sorted from them (not recorded which). The origin of the receptors is a man aged 18 to 30 who had mild COVID-19 (a few samples of this study predate the infection). Cell type and time point are not known.

There are a few counts of this clonotype. V usage is TRBV7-9 and J usage is TRBJ1-6; the D gene is possibly TRBD1 (6 bases). V gave up 3 bases and J gave up 8 bases, with 11 bases separating them. Germline V gene lookup returns CDR1 SEHNR and CDR2 FQNEAQ (reference sequence). The CDR3 runs to 14 residues. The CDR3 protein is CASSFEDRDSPLHF. CDR3 bases: TGTGCCAGCAGCTTCGAGGACAGAGATTCACCCCTCCACTTT.

The CDR3 here is CASSPGLAANTGELFF. CDR3 in DNA: TGTGCCAGCAGTCCGGGACTAGCGGCGAACACCGGGGAGCTGTTTTTT. The chain carries TRBV6-2 or TRBV6-3 and TRBJ2-2; 11 nucleotides agree with TRBD2. Per the germline V gene, CDR1 is MNHEY and CDR2 is SVGEGT. The trim removed 5 bases at V and 0 bases at J, leaving 2 bases unmatched. The CDR3 is made up of 16 amino acids.

This clonotype was detected only a few times. As DNA, the CDR3 is TGTGCCAGCAGTGACGCCGGGACAGGGATTTACGAGCAGTACTTC. It codes for CASSDAGTGIYEQYF. The J gene is TRBJ2-7, the V gene TRBV6-6, with 9 bases aligning to TRBD1. Germline CDR1 and CDR2: MNHNY and SVGAGI (reference sequence). The ends lost 5 bases at V and 4 bases at J; junction bases unmatched: 9. The CDR3 length is 15 residues.

In this sample, this clonotype turned up a few times. The rearrangement uses TRBV6-2 or TRBV6-3 and TRBJ2-7; 7 positions agree with TRBD1. The CDR3 length is 14 residues. The J segment lost 0 bases and the V segment lost 7 bases, leaving 6 bases of the junction unmatched. CDR1 MNHEY and CDR2 SVGEGT come from the germline V gene. CDR3 in DNA: TGTGCCAGCACCCCTGGACAGGACTCCTACGAGCAGTACGTC. Amino acid sequence: CASTPGQDSYEQYV.

The genes are TRBV4-1 and TRBJ1-1, with TRBD1 matching over 7 bases. J gave up 1 base and V 3 bases, and 2 bases lay outside the gene matches. CDR3 size: 14 residues. The germline V gene encodes CDR1 MGHRA and CDR2 YSYEKL. CDR3 nucleotide sequence: TGCGCCAGCAGCCACCAGGGGGGGAACACTGAAGCTTTCTTT. It yields the protein CASSHQGGNTEAFF.

The chain joins TRBV28 to TRBJ2-7, with 7 bases that match TRBD1. This CDR3 is 14 amino acids long. Unmatched junction bases numbered 6, after V lost 7 bases and J lost 0 bases. Germline-derived CDR1 and CDR2 are MDHEN and SYDVKM. CDR3 amino acids: CASTPRGLSYEQYV. DNA for the CDR3: TGTGCCAGCACCCCGAGGGGGCTCTCCTACGAGCAGTACGTC.

V gene TRBV9 combines with J gene TRBJ2-5; either TRBD1 or TRBD2 may supply D (7 bases each). Germline V gives CDR1 SGDLS, CDR2 YYNGEE. Between the trimmed V and J ends, which lost 0 bases and 4 bases, there was a span of 13 bases. This CDR3 has 15 residues. The CDR3 bases are TGTGCCAGCAGCGTAGGGGAGGGGACAGTAGAGACCCAGTACTTC. It yields the protein CASSVGEGTVETQYF.

There are a few counts of this clonotype. The V and J genes are TRBV19 and TRBJ2-1, with TRBD1 as a possible D gene (6 bases). Germline values: CDR1 LNHDA, CDR2 SQIVND (reference sequence). Trimming shortened V by 6 bases and J by 0 bases, and 18 bases separated the two germline ends. The CDR3 is 17 residues long. The CDR3 loop reads CASSHQGLDFSYNEQFF. The CDR3 nucleotides read TGTGCCAGTAGCCACCAGGGGTTGGACTTCTCCTACAATGAGCAGTTCTTC.

This clonotype was observed many times. The rearrangement uses TRBV19 and TRBJ1-1; 10 bases agree with TRBD1. Trimming cost V 6 bases and J 3 bases; bases outside gene matches: 4. Germline CDR1 reads LNHDA; CDR2 reads SQIVND (reference sequence). The CDR3 runs 14 residues. The CDR3 region is CASRTGGRDTEAFF. The CDR3 DNA reads TGTGCCAGTAGGACAGGGGGCAGGGACACTGAAGCTTTCTTT.

The genes are TRBV19 and TRBJ2-2; the D gene could be TRBD1 or TRBD2 (5 bases each). The germline gives CDR1 LNHDA, CDR2 SQIVND (reference sequence). This CDR3 region has 16 residues. V was shortened by 5 bases and J by 0 bases, with 13 bases between the two germline ends. CDR3 sequence: CASSSSGTSNTGELFF. The CDR3, as DNA: TGTGCCAGTAGTTCCTCAGGGACCTCGAACACCGGGGAGCTGTTTTTT.

This clonotype was seen more than once but under ten times. V and J are TRBV29-1 and TRBJ1-1; maybe TRBD1 (5 bases). The CDR3 contains 12 residues. Germline CDR1 and CDR2: SQVTM and ANQGSEA. V gave up 6 bases and J gave up 6 bases, with 14 bases separating them. CDR3 nucleotide sequence: TGCAGCGTCCTGGGACCGCGCCCTGAAGCTTTCTTT. Protein product: CSVLGPRPEAFF.

The V call is TRBV4-1, the J call TRBJ2-1, with TRBD1 matching 8 bases. CDR1 is MGHRA and CDR2 is YSYEKL in the germline V gene. V lost 3 bases, J lost 11 bases, and 15 bases stayed unmatched. CDR3 length: 16 amino acids. Here the CDR3 DNA reads TGCGCCAGCAGCCACCCCTGGGACAGGAAGATCTTGAAGCAGTTCTTC. Amino acids: CASSHPWDRKILKQFF.

J is TRBJ1-1 and V is TRBV7-9; D is uncertain. The length of the CDR3 is 13 residues. Germline CDR1 reads SEHNR; CDR2 reads FQNEAQ (reference sequence). V lost 5 bases, J lost 1 base, and 8 bases lay in between. The CDR3 coding sequence is TGTGCCAGCAGCCCCCGCAGGAACACTGAAGCTTTCTTT. Its translation: CASSPRRNTEAFF.

This chain connects TRBV7-2 to TRBJ1-1; no clear D. Trimming cost V 5 bases and J 4 bases, with 26 bases left between them. CDR3 length: 18 amino acids. From germline, CDR1 is SGHTA and CDR2 FQGNSA. CDR3 DNA: TGTGCCAGCAGCCCACGCCGGGCCACACAAGGAGGAGGCACTGAAGCTTTCTTT. It specifies CASSPRRATQGGGTEAFF.

The chain carries TRBV3-1 and TRBJ2-3; TRBD1 aligns across 12 bases. The CDR3 consists of 16 residues. Germline CDR1 and CDR2: LGHDT and YNNKEL (reference sequence). The trim removed 4 bases at V and 4 bases at J, leaving 6 bases unmatched. CDR3 DNA sequence: TGTGCCAGCAGCCGGGACAGGGGGCCAGGGGCAGATACGCAGTATTTT. Translation: CASSRDRGPGADTQYF.

This clonotype was picked up many times. The rearrangement links TRBV18 to TRBJ2-3, with 7 bases fitting TRBD1. Germline V CDR1 and CDR2: KGHSH, LQKENI. CDR3 length equals 13 residues. V dropped 5 bases and J dropped 1; count of bases not matched to a gene: 0. CDR3 bases: TGTGCCAGCTCAGGACAGGGCACAGATACGCAGTATTTT. Translation gives CASSGQGTDTQYF.

In this sample, this clonotype turned up a few times. The rearrangement joins TRBV11-2 to TRBJ2-7; 7 bases fit TRBD2. From germline, CDR1 is SGHAT and CDR2 FQNNGV. J lost 0 bases, V lost 6 bases, and 5 bases had no gene match. This CDR3 spans 14 amino acids. The CDR3: CASRFASGSYEQYF. The CDR3 DNA reads TGTGCCAGCAGATTCGCTAGCGGCTCCTACGAGCAGTACTTC.